Shown below are 28 T cell receptor beta chains from a single sample sequenced in a study of blood T cell repertoires in COVID-19. The method was immunoSEQ multiplex PCR; TCRdb's version includes in-frame clones alone and lacks a portion of them. The sample records some 97,000 clones, around four fifths being singletons. The material sequenced was peripheral blood. Receptors were obtained from an older man with active or convalescent COVID-19.

V gene TRBV24-1 combines with J gene TRBJ2-7; 8 bases fit TRBD1. CDR1 is KGHDR and CDR2 is SFDVKD in the germline V gene. The CDR3 totals 12 residues. With 5 bases clipped from V and 12 bases from J, the junction kept 8 bases outside the gene matches. The CDR3 sequence is CATSVPGQGLYF. In nucleotides, the CDR3 is TGTGCCACCAGTGTCCCAGGACAGGGCCTGTACTTC.

The rearrangement links TRBV5-1 to TRBJ2-7; TRBD2 agrees at 7 bases. The CDR3 totals 13 residues. V lost 0 bases to trimming and J lost 7 bases; unmatched junction nucleotides: 4. Per the germline V gene, CDR1 is SGHRS and CDR2 is YFSETQ. For the CDR3, the DNA is TGCGCCAGCAGCTTGGATAGGGAGGGGGAGCAGTACTTC. It encodes CASSLDREGEQYF.

This clone was found once. The rearrangement links TRBV7-9 to TRBJ1-1; 9 bases fit TRBD1. Per the germline V gene, CDR1 is SEHNR and CDR2 is FQNEAQ (reference sequence). CDR3 length: 14 amino acids. Trimming removed 5 bases from V and 3 bases from J; junction bases left unmatched: 4. The DNA for the CDR3 is TGTGCCAGCAGCCTACAGGGGGCCGACACTGAAGCTTTCTTT. Translation: CASSLQGADTEAFF.

The chain carries TRBV5-1 and TRBJ1-2, with D possibly being TRBD1 (6 bases). The germline V and J ends were trimmed by 7 bases and 5 bases, with 18 bases remaining between them. The CDR3 is 14 amino acids. CDR1 and CDR2 from the germline V gene are SGHRS and YFSETQ. In nucleotides, the CDR3 is TGCGCCAGCCATGCACAGGGCCCTCAGTATGGCTACACCTTC. This codes for CASHAQGPQYGYTF.

The chain employs TRBV24-1 and TRBJ1-5, with D possibly matching TRBD1 (6 bases). Deletions cut 5 bases from V and 5 bases from J, with 9 bases between. Germline V gene lookup returns CDR1 KGHDR and CDR2 SFDVKD. The CDR3 extends over 13 amino acids. CDR3 coding DNA: TGTGCCACCAGTGGAGGGGGGGATCAGCCCCAGCATTTT. It codes for CATSGGGDQPQHF.

This clone showed up just a few times. V is TRBV7-6 and J is TRBJ1-5; D remains unclear. The germline CDR1 and CDR2 sequences are SGHVS and FNYEAQ. Trimming removed 5 bases from V and 7 bases from J, with 12 bases in between. This CDR3 is 13 amino acids long. The CDR3 DNA sequence: TGTGCCAGCAGCATAGGGTTGGAGCAGCCCCAGCATTTT. Its protein product is CASSIGLEQPQHF.

The rearrangement joins TRBV5-4 to TRBJ2-1; the match to TRBD2 covers 11 bases. Per the germline V gene, CDR1 is SGHNT and CDR2 is YYREEE (reference sequence). J gave up 9 bases and V 1 base, and 6 bases lay outside the gene matches. The CDR3 covers 15 residues. The CDR3 protein is CASSLKLAGDGEQFF. The CDR3 nucleotides read TGTGCCAGCAGCTTGAAACTAGCGGGAGATGGTGAGCAGTTCTTC.

The CDR3 sequence is CAISRDSPDGYTF. CDR3 nucleotide sequence: TGTGCCATCAGTAGGGACAGTCCAGATGGCTACACCTTC. The chain has TRBV10-3 and TRBJ1-2; 7 bases map to TRBD1. The CDR3 is made up of 13 amino acids. J gave up 6 bases and V 5 bases, and 6 bases lay outside the gene matches. Germline CDR1 reads ENHRY; CDR2 reads SYGVKD.

CDR3 amino acids: CASSVLGGWAETQYF. The CDR3 DNA follows: TGTGCCAGCAGTGTCCTCGGGGGGTGGGCTGAGACCCAGTACTTC. This chain connects TRBV7-2 to TRBJ2-5, with 7 bases aligning to TRBD2. There are 15 residues in the CDR3. Trimming at V came to 6 bases and at J to 5 bases, leaving 12 bases not matched to a gene. Germline assignment: CDR1 SGHTA and CDR2 FQGNSA.

This clone has just one count. The chain uses TRBV4-1 and TRBJ1-2; 10 bases agree with TRBD1. Germline lookup yields CDR1 MGHRA and CDR2 YSYEKL. V gave up 2 bases and J gave up 5 bases; unmatched junction bases: 8. There are 16 residues in the CDR3. The CDR3 protein is CASSQRQGADRYGYTF. The CDR3 nucleotides read TGCGCCAGCAGCCAAAGACAGGGGGCAGATAGGTATGGCTACACCTTC.

The chain combines TRBV9 with TRBJ2-7; 14 bases are a match to TRBD2. This CDR3 is 16 amino acids long. After removal of 0 bases from V and 5 bases from J, the junction contained 4 bases not matched to a gene. Germline CDR1 is SGDLS and CDR2 is YYNGEE. As DNA, the CDR3 is TGTGCCAGCAGCGTAGCCTGGACTAGCGGGAGGAACGAGCAGTACTTC. The encoded protein is CASSVAWTSGRNEQYF.

This chain uses TRBV7-6 with TRBJ2-5; 7 positions match TRBD1. Losses at the gene ends were 5 bases for V and 1 base for J; bases not matched to a gene: 7. The CDR3 sequence is 15 residues long. Germline lookup yields CDR1 SGHVS and CDR2 FNYEAQ. This chain's CDR3 is CASSPWDSLQETQYF. As DNA, the CDR3 is TGTGCCAGCAGCCCCTGGGACAGCCTCCAAGAGACCCAGTACTTC.

This chain links TRBV21-1 with TRBJ2-1; TRBD2, as called in the table, went unchecked against the DNA. TRBV21-1 is flagged as a pseudogene. The length of the CDR3 is 15 residues. The chain's CDR3 is CASSPEAGDYNEQFF. The CDR3, as DNA: TGTGCCAGCAGCCCAGAAGCGGGGGACTACAATGAGCAGTTCTTC.

The chain uses TRBV3-1 (or the pseudogene TRBV3-2) and TRBJ2-1, with 7 bases fitting TRBD2. The CDR3 has 14 residues. The germline gives CDR1 LGHDT, CDR2 YNNKEL (reference sequence). J gave up 6 bases and V 3 bases, and 5 bases lay outside the gene matches. CDR3 sequence reads: CASSHLGGVNEQFF. The CDR3 nucleotides are TGTGCCAGCAGCCACCTTGGGGGGGTCAATGAGCAGTTCTTC.

The chain links TRBV9 to TRBJ2-3; 9 nucleotides line up with TRBD1. Germline trimming cut 5 bases from V and 1 base from J; bases unmatched to any gene: 5. CDR1 and CDR2 from the germline V gene are SGDLS and YYNGEE. This CDR3 comprises 15 residues. The CDR3, as DNA: TGTGCCAGCAGTCGCCGGACAGGGGGCACAGATACGCAGTATTTT. Translated: CASSRRTGGTDTQYF.

This clone has only a few counts. The chain couples TRBV7-8 to TRBJ1-2, with D unclear. The CDR3 covers 14 residues. The V end was cut by 1 base, the J end by 7 bases, with 13 bases between. Germline values: CDR1 SGHVS, CDR2 FQNEAQ. The CDR3 loop is CASSLEPPSGGYTF. CDR3 DNA sequence: TGTGCCAGCAGCTTAGAACCTCCCTCGGGTGGCTACACCTTC.

The rearrangement links TRBV7-2 to TRBJ1-2; TRBD1 might be the D (6 bases). Germline CDR1 SGHTA, CDR2 FQGNSA. This CDR3 contains 13 residues. Trimming removed 5 bases from V and 7 bases from J, with 14 bases in between. CDR3 amino acids: CASSGGQGGGYTF. CDR3 DNA: TGTGCCAGCAGCGGGGGCCAAGGGGGTGGCTACACCTTC.

This chain links TRBV7-9 with TRBJ2-7; D is possibly TRBD2 (5 bases). Looked up from germline, CDR1 is SEHNR and CDR2 is FQNEAQ (reference sequence). Trimming cost V 5 bases and J 4 bases, with 18 bases left between them. The CDR3 extends over 15 amino acids. The CDR3 region has the DNA TGTGCCAGCAGCCAAGCGGTAGGAGGCCTTTACGAGCAGTACTTC. It yields the protein CASSQAVGGLYEQYF.

The chain has TRBV11-2 and TRBJ2-7; TRBD1 matches 8 bases. With V trimmed by 1 base and J by 1 base, 9 bases remained unmatched. CDR1 SGHAT and CDR2 FQNNGV come from the germline V gene. The CDR3 covers 17 residues. The CDR3 loop is CASSLVIDRGDSYEQYF. CDR3 bases: TGTGCCAGCAGCTTAGTTATAGACAGGGGAGATTCCTACGAGCAGTACTTC.

This sequence joins TRBV27 and TRBJ2-7, with 8 bases lining up with TRBD1. V shed 5 bases, J shed 4 bases, and the junction held 16 bases outside the gene matches. CDR1 and CDR2 (germline): MNHEY, SMNVEV (reference sequence). The CDR3 is 17 residues long. The CDR3 DNA reads TGTGCCAGCAGTCCGACTCCCAGGGGGCCTTTAGATTACGAGCAGTACTTC. This translates into CASSPTPRGPLDYEQYF.

In DNA, the CDR3 is TGCAGCGTCCTAGACGAAGGCTATGAGCAGTTCTTC. This sequence encodes CSVLDEGYEQFF. The chain combines TRBV29-1 with TRBJ2-1; D uncertain. V lost 6 bases, J lost 8 bases, and 14 bases lay in between. The CDR3 sequence is 12 residues long. Germline lookup yields CDR1 SQVTM and CDR2 ANQGSEA.

The rearrangement joins TRBV7-2 to TRBJ2-7; TRBD1 is a possible D gene (6 bases). This CDR3 region has 14 residues. The germline V gene has CDR1 SGHTA and CDR2 FQGNSA. Trimming removed 5 bases at V and 5 bases at J, with 16 bases between. DNA for the CDR3: TGTGCCAGCAGCCCCGACAGGTCTGCGCACGAGCAGTACTTC. Translated, it gives CASSPDRSAHEQYF.

This rearrangement joins TRBV19 to TRBJ1-1; weak D call: TRBD1 (5 bases). Trimming removed 7 bases from V and 1 base from J, with 16 bases in between. Germline V gives CDR1 LNHDA, CDR2 SQIVND (reference sequence). This CDR3 has 15 amino acids. The CDR3 reads CASTDLGHTNTEAFF. The DNA for the CDR3 is TGTGCCAGTACCGATCTAGGACACACGAACACTGAAGCTTTCTTT.

The chain links TRBV9 to TRBJ2-7; D may be TRBD2 (5 bases). Germline V gene lookup returns CDR1 SGDLS and CDR2 YYNGEE. The CDR3 length is 15 residues. V was clipped by 0 bases and J by 5 bases, with 15 bases between them. The CDR3 nucleotides read TGTGCCAGCAGCGTAGGAGGGAAAACGGTGGACGAGCAGTACTTC. Its protein product is CASSVGGKTVDEQYF.

The chain recombines TRBV29-1 with TRBJ2-1; D is unclear. Between the trimmed V and J ends, which lost 0 bases and 4 bases, there was a span of 7 bases. The length of the CDR3 is 13 residues. Germline values: CDR1 SQVTM, CDR2 ANQGSEA. CDR3 sequence (DNA): TGCAGCGTTGAAGATTGGGCGTACAATGAGCAGTTCTTC. This encodes CSVEDWAYNEQFF.

The chain is built from TRBV4-3 and TRBJ2-3, with no clear D. Germline assignment: CDR1 LGHNA and CDR2 YSLEER. V was shortened by 0 bases and J by 8 bases, with 6 bases between the two germline ends. The CDR3 consists of 12 residues. The CDR3 DNA reads as TGCGCCAGCAGCCAAGATCAGTCTACGCAGTATTTT. It codes for CASSQDQSTQYF.

The chain employs TRBV9 and TRBJ1-1, with 7 bases lining up with TRBD1. V lost 3 bases, J lost 1 base, and 6 bases stayed unmatched. The germline CDR1 and CDR2 sequences are SGDLS and YYNGEE. This CDR3 contains 15 residues. The CDR3 here is CASSGPGQQNTEAFF. DNA of the CDR3: TGTGCCAGCAGCGGACCGGGACAGCAGAACACTGAAGCTTTCTTT.

The chain couples TRBV28 to TRBJ1-2, with D tentatively TRBD1 (5 bases). The V end was cut by 4 bases, the J end by 6 bases, with 9 bases between. Germline-derived CDR1 and CDR2 are MDHEN and SYDVKM. The CDR3 spans 12 residues. CDR3 sequence reads: CASSYWGNGYTF. CDR3 nucleotides: TGTGCCAGCAGTTATTGGGGCAATGGCTACACCTTC.